This TCR beta chain was obtained from a study of T-cell memory formation after mild COVID-19 (dated by TCRdb to 2020 to 2023). For context, the study as a whole: TCR sequence clusters from the two donors were largely donor specific. In a couple of donors, T-cell clones that expanded and contracted after mild COVID-19 were followed by sequencing TCRalpha and TCRbeta repertoires longitudinally. Two young, previously healthy adult volunteers made up the cohort, one male and one female. What the authors observed across the whole study: Contracting CD4+ clones were found mainly in CM and EM memory subsets, while CD8+ clones were enriched in EMRA. Clones that contracted from day 15 to 85 showed balanced CD4/CD8 phenotypes, whereas a second wave of clones that expanded from day 15 to 37 leaned towards CD4+. Only two mild cases were covered in the study, and larger cohorts including severe cases with pre-infection samples were considered necessary. The detection of some responding clones in pre-infection memory suggests that pre-existing cross-reactive memory T cells joined the SARS-CoV-2 response. The second-wave clones that peaked on day 37 were not confirmed to be SARS-CoV-2 specific.

Sequencing used an Illumina NovaSeq 6000. TCRalpha and TCRbeta cDNA libraries were constructed by 5'RACE with constant-segment primers, with sample barcodes and unique molecular identifiers being introduced. Trizol reagent was used to extract RNA from every sample. The libraries were amplified in two PCR steps, and the second step added a second sample barcode and Illumina TruSeq adapters. The libraries were sequenced on an Illumina NovaSeq using 2 x 150 bp paired-end reads. The original pipeline was this. With migec v1.2.7, reads were demultiplexed and then collapsed into UMI-guided consensus sequences. With mixcr v2.1.11, UMI consensuses were aligned to TRA and TRB V and J templates and assembled into clonotypes. A clonotype was counted as expanded or contracted only if both edgeR and NoisET called the change significant, with noise models trained on biological replicates. For edgeR calls, a false discovery rate-adjusted p below 0.01 and a log2 fold-change threshold of 1 were applied. As an exploratory analysis of dynamics, max-normalized trajectories of the 1000 most abundant clonotypes were examined by PCA with hierarchical clustering. Separately sequenced CD4+ and CD8+ repertoires were used to assign the CD4 or CD8 phenotype of responding clones. The public reads were quality trimmed at Q25 with fastp and then assembled into clones with MiXCR by TCRdb, keeping productive beta chains. Rows are unified per CDR3 protein, each entry keeping the most common DNA and genes. What appears here as the V and J calls and clone size reflects TCRdb's work, not the paper's. This sample holds around 470,000 distinct CDR3 sequences; 20% were observed only once. The leading ten clones occupy about 8.1% of the sample.

A remark on this clonotype: Its antigen is currently not known. Base qualities were left out, and no much larger clone turns up one base away.

Ends trimmed: V by 6 bases, J by 4 bases; bases unmatched to a gene: 2. Via the germline V gene, CDR1 is MGHDK and CDR2 SYGVNS. Taken from cysteine to phenylalanine, the CDR3 has 14 residues. Solely the CDR3 DNA is kept, with 42 bases framed from the first base. Ficoll-Paque density gradient centrifugation was the method used to isolate PBMCs. The receptor was derived from an adult woman who had mild COVID-19 (a few samples of this study predate the infection). The sample titles of this study are shuffled in the database, so cell type and time point are left out; the donor was told from shared clones. The chain couples TRBV25-1 to TRBJ2-5, with 13 central nucleotides matching TRBD2. The sequenced sample consisted of PBMCs or a T cell subset sorted from them (not recorded which). The CDR3 region has the sequence CASRLAGGAETQYF. The nucleotides read TGTGCCAGCAGACTAGCGGGGGGGGCAGAGACCCAGTACTTC.